The subject of this entry is one T cell receptor beta chain. The data stem from a study of blood T cell repertoires in COVID-19. About the study: Collection of acute and convalescent COVID-19 samples took place in the United States, Italy and Spain. PBMCs, B-cell-depleted T cells, or T cells were the source of the cDNA or gDNA that made up the material.

Per the study methods: By means of reference gene primer amplification, nucleated cell counts were estimated. Repertoires were generated with immunoSEQ multiplex PCR, while TCRdb's copy carries only in-frame clones and drops some. The V and J calls and clone size were taken over from that table, and D and trimming were inferred from the DNA. Among about 83,000 clones listed, about nine tenths were seen once. Trimming left V 4 bases short and J 8 bases short, with 10 bases between. Germline CDR1 is SGHDT and CDR2 is YYEEEE. The CDR3 covers 12 residues. Sequencing was carried out using peripheral blood. This chain links TRBV5-6 with TRBJ2-4; D not resolved. This receptor was identified in a woman in her forties or fifties with active or convalescent COVID-19. The CDR3 DNA follows: TGTGCCAGCAGCGCCCGTGGAGACATTCAGTACTTC. Residues: CASSARGDIQYF.